The 21 T cell receptor beta chains below were found in one sample sequenced in a study of blood T cell repertoires in COVID-19. Only in-frame clones appear in the TCRdb table, and some are missing; sequencing was by immunoSEQ multiplex PCR. Seen here are some 85,000 clones, 80% to 90% observed once, and the top ten hold roughly 8.9%. Sequenced material: peripheral blood. Receptors were obtained from a man aged 50 to 59 with acute or convalescent COVID-19.

DNA for the CDR3: TGTGCCAGTCAGGTTTCCGGGGGGCGGAATTCACCCCTCCACTTT. Translated: CASQVSGGRNSPLHF. The chain is built from TRBV28 and TRBJ1-6, with a possible D match to TRBD1 (6 bases). Germline loops: CDR1 MDHEN, CDR2 SYDVKM. This CDR3 contains 15 residues. V lost 9 bases to trimming and J lost 7 bases, with 19 bases between them.

The V call is TRBV7-3, the J call TRBJ2-5, with D maybe TRBD2 (7 bases). V lost 2 bases and J lost 5, with 15 bases in between. The CDR3 extends over 15 amino acids. Germline values: CDR1 SGHTA, CDR2 FQGTGA. The DNA for the CDR3 is TGTGCCAGCAGCTTATTGGGGGGGCGAGAGGAGACCCAGTACTTC. Protein: CASSLLGGREETQYF.

In this sample, this clone turned up a few times. The chain recombines TRBV2 with TRBJ1-5; D unresolved. Germline-derived CDR1 and CDR2 are SNHLY and FYNNEI. The CDR3 has 12 residues. Trimming pared 5 bases from V and 11 bases from J, leaving 13 bases between. The CDR3 coding sequence is TGTGCCAGCAGTTTAACAGCCGCAGCCCAGCATTTT. Amino acids: CASSLTAAAQHF.

This clone was seen a few times. V gene TRBV7-8 combines with J gene TRBJ1-2; 7 bases fit TRBD1. Losses at the gene ends were 4 bases for V and 0 bases for J; bases not matched to a gene: 2. Germline values: CDR1 SGHVS, CDR2 FQNEAQ. The CDR3 runs 14 residues. The CDR3 sequence: CASSWGQPNYGYTF. The CDR3 DNA reads as TGTGCCAGCAGCTGGGGACAGCCTAACTATGGCTACACCTTC.

The chain carries TRBV14 and TRBJ1-1; D may be TRBD1 (6 bases). The germline gives CDR1 SGHDN, CDR2 FVKESK. Trimming took 1 base from V and 1 from J, leaving 13 bases between them. The CDR3 is 16 residues long. The CDR3 DNA sequence: TGTGCCAGCAGCCAAGCAGGGGCACTACCGAACACTGAAGCTTTCTTT. Translated: CASSQAGALPNTEAFF.

The gene calls are TRBV5-1 and TRBJ1-4, with 7 bases matching TRBD1. Germline CDR1 and CDR2: SGHRS and YFSETQ. The CDR3 runs 15 residues. V shed 4 bases and J 4 bases; nucleotides not matched to a gene: 7. CDR3 loop: CASSIPGQSNEKLFF. The CDR3 nucleotides read TGCGCCAGCAGCATACCGGGACAGAGTAATGAAAAACTGTTTTTT.

This clone was found once. The rearrangement joins TRBV5-1 to TRBJ1-1; 11 bases are a match to TRBD1. The germline gives CDR1 SGHRS, CDR2 YFSETQ. The CDR3 contains 16 residues. The V and J ends lost 0 bases and 4 bases, in that order; junction bases with no gene match: 5. CDR3 nucleotides: TGCGCCAGCAGCTTGGAGGGGACAGGGGGAGGCACTGAAGCTTTCTTT. The encoded protein is CASSLEGTGGGTEAFF.

The chain combines TRBV2 with TRBJ1-2; 7 nucleotides align to TRBD1. The CDR3 contains 14 residues. V lost 5 bases and J lost 6; bases outside the gene matches: 9. Germline CDR1 SNHLY, CDR2 FYNNEI. The CDR3 here is CASSKGQPLDGYTF. The CDR3 DNA is TGTGCCAGCAGTAAGGGACAGCCCCTCGATGGCTACACCTTC.

This clone appeared once. V is TRBV5-5 and J is TRBJ2-5; the match to TRBD1 covers 8 bases. Germline lookup yields CDR1 SGHKS and CDR2 YYEKEE (reference sequence). V dropped 2 bases and J dropped 4; count of bases not matched to a gene: 4. This CDR3 spans 14 amino acids. CDR3 bases: TGTGCCAGCAGCTTCAGTACAGGGGGAGAGACCCAGTACTTC. As protein: CASSFSTGGETQYF. Looking up the rest from reference TRBV5-5 and TRBJ2-5 gives the full variable domain: DAGVTQSPTHLIKTRGQQVTLRCSPISGHKSVSWYQQVLGQGPQFIFQYYEKEERGRGNFPDRFSARQFPNYSSELNVNALLLGDSALYLCASSFSTGGETQYFGPGTRLLVL.

This chain uses TRBV5-4 with TRBJ2-3, with 14 positions matching TRBD2. With V trimmed by 4 bases and J by 1 base, 5 bases remained unmatched. The CDR3 extends over 17 amino acids. CDR1 SGHNT and CDR2 YYREEE come from the germline V gene (reference sequence). CDR3 sequence (DNA): TGTGCCAGCAGCCGGGGACTAGCGGGGGCCGGCACAGATACGCAGTATTTT. Translation: CASSRGLAGAGTDTQYF.

Concerning this clone itself: The sample contains more than one DNA sequence encoding this CDR3. This rearrangement joins TRBV18 to TRBJ1-2; 7 nucleotides match TRBD1. Germline assignment: CDR1 KGHSH and CDR2 LQKENI. V shed 3 bases, J shed 6 bases, and the junction held 1 base outside the gene matches. CDR3 length: 12 amino acids. The CDR3 DNA reads as TGTGCCAGCTCACCCACAGGGGATGGCTACACCTTC. It is translated as CASSPTGDGYTF.

V usage is TRBV11-2 and J usage is TRBJ2-1; 7 nucleotides match TRBD2. This CDR3 region has 16 residues. The germline V gene encodes CDR1 SGHAT and CDR2 FQNNGV. V shed 1 base and J 9 bases; nucleotides not matched to a gene: 12. The CDR3 sequence is CASSLGRGTNQAEQFF. The DNA of the CDR3 is TGTGCCAGCAGCTTAGGCCGCGGGACTAATCAGGCTGAGCAGTTCTTC.

This chain connects TRBV5-1 to TRBJ2-5; 12 positions match TRBD1. The length of the CDR3 is 13 residues. J gave up 5 bases and V 7 bases, and 3 bases lay outside the gene matches. Germline CDR1 reads SGHRS; CDR2 reads YFSETQ. The CDR3, as DNA: TGCGCCAGCGGGACAGGGGGCGGGGAGACCCAGTACTTC. It is translated as CASGTGGGETQYF.

The chain couples TRBV29-1 to TRBJ1-2; D is ambiguous. Trimming removed 1 base from V and 6 bases from J, with 9 bases in between. Germline V lookup: CDR1 SQVTM, CDR2 ANQGSEA. This CDR3 is 12 amino acids long. The CDR3 is CSVEATPNGYTF. DNA for the CDR3: TGCAGCGTTGAAGCGACACCCAATGGCTACACCTTC.

V gene TRBV2 combines with J gene TRBJ1-2, with 7 bases that match TRBD1. The germline gives CDR1 SNHLY, CDR2 FYNNEI. The CDR3 extends over 13 amino acids. V lost 5 bases to trimming and J lost 4 bases; unmatched junction nucleotides: 4. CDR3 nucleotide sequence: TGTGCCAGCAGTCGACAGGGTAGCTATGGCTACACCTTC. It encodes CASSRQGSYGYTF.

The J gene is TRBJ1-5, the V gene TRBV28; 8 bases align to TRBD1. V was pared by 6 bases and J by 4 bases, with 5 bases of the junction left unmatched. This CDR3 has 14 residues. CDR1 is MDHEN and CDR2 is SYDVKM in the germline V gene. CDR3 in DNA: TGTGCCAGCAGGCGGACAGGGCCGAATCAGCCCCAGCATTTT. Amino acids: CASRRTGPNQPQHF.

About this clone: One end of the junction varies from germline; a read error may be responsible. The chain recombines TRBV11-3 with TRBJ1-1, with TRBD1 as a possible D gene (5 bases). This CDR3 is built from 13 residues. CDR1 and CDR2 (germline): SGHNT, YENEEA. CDR3 nucleotides: TGTGCCAGCAGCTTAGATCAAGCGGGACCTCGGGTCTTT. Its protein is CASSLDQAGPRVF.

The chain couples TRBV3-1 (or the pseudogene TRBV3-2) to TRBJ1-6; maybe TRBD1 (6 bases). V dropped 7 bases and J dropped 7 bases, with 11 bases sitting between them. In germline, CDR1 is LGHDT, CDR2 YNNKEL (reference sequence). The CDR3 consists of 13 residues. CDR3 nucleotide sequence: TGTGCCAGCACGGGGAGGGGGAATTCACCCCTCCACTTT. It specifies CASTGRGNSPLHF.

The chain is built from TRBV30 and TRBJ2-2; 7 bases align to TRBD2. CDR3 length: 15 residues. V was clipped by 4 bases and J by 5 bases; unmatched bases: 10. Germline CDR1 and CDR2: GTSNPN and SVGIG (reference sequence). The CDR3, as DNA: TGTGCCTGGAACAGGTGGGAGGGGTGGACCGGGGAGCTGTTTTTT. Translation gives CAWNRWEGWTGELFF.

There are a few counts of this clone. V and J are TRBV6-5 and TRBJ1-1, with 10 bases fitting TRBD1. Germline CDR1 reads MNHEY; CDR2 reads SVGAGI. The CDR3 is 15 amino acids. V lost 2 bases to trimming and J lost 3 bases; unmatched junction nucleotides: 3. CDR3 bases: TGTGCCAGCAGTTACCTGGGGACAGGGGACACTGAAGCTTTCTTT. It translates to CASSYLGTGDTEAFF.

J is TRBJ1-3 and V is TRBV10-3; D is perhaps TRBD1 (5 bases). There are 13 residues in the CDR3. In germline, CDR1 is ENHRY, CDR2 SYGVKD. Deletions cut 10 bases from V and 0 bases from J, with 10 bases between. The CDR3 DNA sequence: TGTGCCACCGGGGGGGTCTCTGGAAACACCATATATTTT. Protein: CATGGVSGNTIYF.